These T cell receptor beta chains were read from a single sample in a study of shared clonotypes between healthy human individuals. The protocol was immunoSEQ multiplex PCR, while the TCRdb copy is restricted to in-frame clones and leaves out a portion. Here the sample spans some 800,000 clones, around 93% being singletons. Sequenced input: naive CD8+ T cells sorted from blood. Receptor source: a man younger than 40 in good health. The CDR3 runs from the conserved cysteine through the conserved F or W. D genes are given only for firm matches. Size is stated for part of the rows, as once, few or many counts, or as a class when the clone is expanded.

j_gene,d_gene,abundance,v_gene,CDR3aa,CDR3nt
TRBJ2-4,NA,NA,TRBV29-1,CSVAAPAVPRHIQYF,TGCAGCGTCGCCGCCCCGGCGGTCCCGAGGCACATTCAGTACTTC
TRBJ1-2,TRBD1,once,TRBV9,CASSAEPGQITF,TGTGCCAGCAGCGCTGAGCCGGGACAGATTACCTTC
TRBJ1-1,TRBD1,NA,TRBV7-9,CASSLAAQGAANTEAFF,TGTGCCAGCAGCTTAGCGGCGCAGGGGGCAGCGAACACTGAAGCTTTCTTT
TRBJ2-1,TRBD2,NA,TRBV5-6,CASSVPREIVSYNEQFF,TGTGCCAGCAGTGTCCCGCGGGAGATTGTATCCTACAATGAGCAGTTCTTC
TRBJ1-1,NA,NA,TRBV6-4,CASRARHMNTEAFF,TGTGCCAGCAGAGCTAGACACATGAACACTGAAGCTTTCTTT
TRBJ2-7,NA,NA,TRBV14,CASSQGPGLLYEQYF,TGTGCCAGCAGCCAAGGACCGGGACTGCTCTACGAGCAGTACTTC
TRBJ1-1,NA,NA,TRBV28,CASSFSPTRAFF,TGTGCCAGCAGTTTCTCCCCGACGCGAGCTTTCTTT
TRBJ1-2,NA,NA,TRBV7-9,CASSSTGDYGYTF,TGTGCCAGCAGCTCCACGGGCGACTATGGCTACACCTTC
TRBJ2-1,TRBD2,NA,TRBV11-3,CASSLYSSGSHEQFF,TGTGCCAGCAGCTTGTATTCTAGCGGGAGCCATGAGCAGTTCTTC
TRBJ1-1,NA,few,TRBV4-1,CASSHGTANTEAFF,TGCGCCAGCAGCCACGGGACTGCAAACACTGAAGCTTTCTTT
TRBJ2-2,TRBD2,NA,TRBV11-2,CASSLGLAGPGELFF,TGTGCCAGCAGCTTAGGACTAGCGGGCCCCGGGGAGCTGTTTTTT
TRBJ2-7,NA,NA,TRBV4-1,CASSQDRGYEQYF,TGCGCCAGCAGCCAAGATAGAGGATACGAGCAGTACTTC
TRBJ2-2,TRBD2,NA,TRBV27,CASSGTSGGTGELFF,TGTGCCAGCAGTGGGACTAGCGGGGGGACCGGGGAGCTGTTTTTT
TRBJ1-1,NA,NA,TRBV7-6,CASSLGAVMNTEAFF,TGTGCCAGCAGCTTAGGCGCGGTCATGAACACTGAAGCTTTCTTT
TRBJ1-4,NA,NA,TRBV28,CASSPGHGPGFEKLFF,TGTGCCAGCAGCCCAGGCCATGGGCCGGGCTTTGAAAAACTGTTTTTT
TRBJ2-5,TRBD2,NA,TRBV7-2,CASSLASGRGVMETQYF,TGTGCCAGCAGCTTGGCTAGCGGGAGGGGAGTGATGGAGACCCAGTACTTC
TRBJ2-1,NA,NA,TRBV21-1,CASSTGGTSPDEQFF,TGTGCCAGCAGCACCGGGGGGACCTCCCCGGATGAGCAGTTCTTC
TRBJ1-1,NA,NA,TRBV4-1,CASSHGQNTEAFF,TGCGCCAGCAGTCATGGACAGAACACTGAAGCTTTCTTT
TRBJ2-4,TRBD2,NA,TRBV28,CASREAGLLKNIQYF,TGTGCCAGCAGAGAAGCGGGATTGCTCAAAAACATTCAGTACTTC
TRBJ2-7,NA,NA,TRBV28,CASSFGGLREQYF,TGTGCCAGCAGTTTCGGGGGGCTTAGGGAGCAGTACTTC
TRBJ2-7,NA,NA,TRBV7-9,CASSLSVVGDSDGYEQYF,TGTGCCAGCAGCTTATCAGTAGTTGGGGACTCGGATGGCTACGAGCAGTACTTC
TRBJ2-7,TRBD2,NA,TRBV7-9,CASSALPSGKFYEQYF,TGTGCCAGCAGCGCGTTACCTAGCGGGAAGTTCTACGAGCAGTACTTC
TRBJ2-2,NA,NA,TRBV19,CASSHTGELFF,TGTGCCAGTAGTCATACCGGGGAGCTGTTTTTT
TRBJ2-2,NA,NA,TRBV29-1,CSVDTGNTGELFF,TGCAGCGTTGATACAGGGAACACCGGGGAGCTGTTTTTT
TRBJ2-7,TRBD2,NA,TRBV2,CASAVGGTTSYEQYF,TGTGCCAGCGCCGTTGGGGGGACTACGAGCTACGAGCAGTACTTC
TRBJ1-4,NA,NA,TRBV10-1,CASSPGPFSANEKLFF,TGCGCCAGCAGTCCGGGGCCGTTTTCGGCTAATGAAAAACTGTTTTTT
TRBJ2-7,NA,once,TRBV28,CASSPLTQSSYEQYF,TGTGCCAGCAGTCCTTTAACCCAGAGCTCCTACGAGCAGTACTTC
TRBJ2-7,NA,NA,TRBV13,CASSQEGRYEQYF,TGTGCCAGCAGCCAGGAGGGCCGGTACGAGCAGTACTTC
TRBJ1-4,NA,few,TRBV25-1,CASSGDPNEKLFF,TGTGCCAGCAGTGGTGATCCTAATGAAAAACTGTTTTTT
TRBJ2-7,NA,many,TRBV27,CASSLTTSSYEQYF,TGTGCCAGCAGTTTGACCACTAGCTCCTACGAGCAGTACTTC
TRBJ2-7,TRBD1,once,TRBV7-8,CASSRSRGRSYEQYF,TGTGCCAGCAGCCGAAGCAGGGGGCGATCCTACGAGCAGTACTTC
TRBJ2-1,TRBD2,NA,TRBV5-5,CASSAGLAGIDEQFF,TGTGCCAGCAGCGCCGGACTAGCGGGAATAGATGAGCAGTTCTTC
TRBJ1-2,TRBD1,NA,TRBV7-9,CASSHDRGPGYTF,TGTGCCAGCAGCCACGACAGGGGGCCAGGCTACACCTTC
TRBJ2-7,NA,NA,TRBV29-1,CSVRVSYEQYF,TGCAGCGTTAGGGTCTCCTACGAGCAGTACTTC
TRBJ2-7,NA,NA,TRBV5-6,CASSLFGEQYF,TGTGCCAGCAGCTTGTTTGGCGAGCAGTACTTC
TRBJ2-7,NA,NA,TRBV7-3,CASSLSDGAFEKQYF,TGTGCCAGCAGCTTAAGTGACGGGGCGTTTGAAAAGCAGTACTTC
TRBJ1-2,NA,NA,TRBV7-9,CASSLPDKFLFDGYTF,TGTGCCAGCAGCTTGCCGGACAAGTTCCTATTTGATGGCTACACCTTC
TRBJ2-7,TRBD1,once,TRBV30,CAWNPGQGRVEQYF,TGTGCCTGGAACCCGGGACAGGGAAGGGTCGAGCAGTACTTC
TRBJ2-7,NA,few,TRBV7-2,CASSPKGAGYFLFEQYF,TGTGCCAGCAGTCCCAAAGGGGCGGGGTATTTCTTGTTCGAGCAGTACTTC
TRBJ1-5,NA,NA,TRBV27,CASSFHPNQPQHF,TGTGCCAGCAGCTTCCACCCGAATCAGCCCCAGCATTTT